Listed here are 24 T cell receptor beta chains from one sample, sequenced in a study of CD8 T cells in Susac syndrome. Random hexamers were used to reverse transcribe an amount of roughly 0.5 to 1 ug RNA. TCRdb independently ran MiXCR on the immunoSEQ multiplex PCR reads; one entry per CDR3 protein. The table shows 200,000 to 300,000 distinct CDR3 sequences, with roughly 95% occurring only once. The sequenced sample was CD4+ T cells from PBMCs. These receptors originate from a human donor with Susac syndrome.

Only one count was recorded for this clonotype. CDR3 bases: TGTGCCTGGAGTCCCACAGGGGGCGAGCAGTACTTC. Amino acids: CAWSPTGGEQYF. The V and J genes are TRBV30 and TRBJ2-7; TRBD1 matches 8 bases. CDR1 and CDR2 (germline): GTSNPN, SVGIG (reference sequence). V lost 2 bases and J lost 6; bases outside the gene matches: 3. The CDR3 covers 12 residues.

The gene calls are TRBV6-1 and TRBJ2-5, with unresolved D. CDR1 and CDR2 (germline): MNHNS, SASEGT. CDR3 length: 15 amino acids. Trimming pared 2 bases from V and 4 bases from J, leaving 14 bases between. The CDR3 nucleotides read TGTGCCAGCAGTGAAAGACCTAGAGACTCAGAGACCCAGTACTTC. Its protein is CASSERPRDSETQYF.

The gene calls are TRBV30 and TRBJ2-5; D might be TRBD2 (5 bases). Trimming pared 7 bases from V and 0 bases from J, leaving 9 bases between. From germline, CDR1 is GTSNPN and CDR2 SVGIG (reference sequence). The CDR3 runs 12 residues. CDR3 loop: CAFETNQETQYF. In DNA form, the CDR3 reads TGTGCCTTCGAGACTAACCAAGAGACCCAGTACTTC.

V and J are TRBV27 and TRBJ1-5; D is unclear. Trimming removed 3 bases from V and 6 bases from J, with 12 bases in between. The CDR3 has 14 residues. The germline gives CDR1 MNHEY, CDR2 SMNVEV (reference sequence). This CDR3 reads CASSFGSGGQPQHF. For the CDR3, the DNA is TGTGCCAGCAGTTTCGGTTCAGGAGGTCAGCCCCAGCATTTT.

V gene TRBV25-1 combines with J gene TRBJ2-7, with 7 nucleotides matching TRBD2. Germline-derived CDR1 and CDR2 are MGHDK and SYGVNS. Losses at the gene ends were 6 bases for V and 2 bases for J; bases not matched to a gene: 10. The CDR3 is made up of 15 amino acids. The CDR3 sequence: CASSARLAYTYEQYF. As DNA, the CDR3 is TGTGCCAGCAGCGCGCGACTAGCCTACACCTACGAGCAGTACTTC.

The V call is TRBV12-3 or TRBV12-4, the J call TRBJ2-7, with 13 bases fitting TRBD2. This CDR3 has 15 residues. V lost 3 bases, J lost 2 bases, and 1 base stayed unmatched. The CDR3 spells CASSFGLAGAYEQYF. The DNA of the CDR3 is TGTGCCAGCAGTTTTGGACTAGCGGGAGCCTACGAGCAGTACTTC.

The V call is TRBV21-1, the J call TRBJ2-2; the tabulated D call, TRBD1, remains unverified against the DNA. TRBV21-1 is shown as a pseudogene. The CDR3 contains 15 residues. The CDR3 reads CASKEAGLNTGELFF. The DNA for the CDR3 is TGTGCCAGCAAAGAGGCGGGGCTGAACACCGGGGAGCTGTTTTTT.

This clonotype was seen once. CDR3 amino acids: CASSPAGTLHEQYF. The CDR3 DNA reads as TGTGCCAGCAGTCCCGCCGGGACTCTGCACGAGCAGTACTTC. The chain recombines TRBV27 with TRBJ2-7; possible D gene TRBD2, 6 bases. The CDR3 is 14 amino acids. Germline CDR1 MNHEY, CDR2 SMNVEV (reference sequence). V was pared by 5 bases and J by 5 bases, with 16 bases between.

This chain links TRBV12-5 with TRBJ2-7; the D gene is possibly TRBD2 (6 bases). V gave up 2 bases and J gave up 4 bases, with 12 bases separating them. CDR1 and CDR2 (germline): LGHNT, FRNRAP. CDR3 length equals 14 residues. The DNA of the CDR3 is TGTGCTAGTGGTTTGCCACCGACTAGTTACGAGCAGTACTTC. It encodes CASGLPPTSYEQYF.

The CDR3 here is CAWSEGLLQQYF. DNA for the CDR3: TGTGCCTGGAGTGAGGGTCTACTCCAGCAGTACTTC. V is TRBV30 and J is TRBJ2-7; D gene unclear. This CDR3 region has 12 residues. The germline V gene has CDR1 GTSNPN and CDR2 SVGIG (reference sequence). The ends were cut back, 1 base at V and 8 bases at J, with 12 bases in the middle. The entire variable domain, with the rest obtained from reference TRBV30 and TRBJ2-7, is as follows: SQTIHQWPATLVQPVGSPLSLECTVEGTSNPNLYWYRQAAGRGLQLLFYSVGIGQISSEVPQNLSASRPQDRQFILSSKKLLLSDSGFYLCAWSEGLLQQYFGPGTRLTVT.

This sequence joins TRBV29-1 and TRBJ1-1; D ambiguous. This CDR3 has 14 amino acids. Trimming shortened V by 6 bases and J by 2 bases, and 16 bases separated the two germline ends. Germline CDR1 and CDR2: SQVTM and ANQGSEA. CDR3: CSVTTVMPNTEAFF. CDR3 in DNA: TGCAGCGTGACGACCGTTATGCCTAACACTGAAGCTTTCTTT.

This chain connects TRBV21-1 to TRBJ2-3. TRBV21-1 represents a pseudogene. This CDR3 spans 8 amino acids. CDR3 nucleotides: TGTGCCGACAATACGCAGTATTTT. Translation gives CADNTQYF.

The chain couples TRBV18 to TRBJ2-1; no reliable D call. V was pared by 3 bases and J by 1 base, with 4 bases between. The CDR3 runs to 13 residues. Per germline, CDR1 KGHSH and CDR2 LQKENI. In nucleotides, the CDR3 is TGTGCCAGCTCACCCGGTTCCTACAATGAGCAGTTCTTC. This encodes CASSPGSYNEQFF. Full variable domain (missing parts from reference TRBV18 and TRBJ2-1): NAGVMQNPRHLVRRRGQEARLRCSPMKGHSHVYWYRQLPEEGLKFMVYLQKENIIDESGMPKERFSAEFPKEGPSILRIQQVVRGDSAAYFCASSPGSYNEQFFGPGTRLTVL.

CDR3 DNA: TGCAGCGTCCAGGGGGCGGTGTGGGGGACTGAAGCTTTCTTT. Translating it yields CSVQGAVWGTEAFF. The chain is built from TRBV29-1 and TRBJ1-1; 8 nucleotides agree with TRBD1. V was pared by 6 bases and J by 5 bases, with 11 bases of the junction left unmatched. The CDR3 has 14 amino acids. Germline V gene lookup returns CDR1 SQVTM and CDR2 ANQGSEA.

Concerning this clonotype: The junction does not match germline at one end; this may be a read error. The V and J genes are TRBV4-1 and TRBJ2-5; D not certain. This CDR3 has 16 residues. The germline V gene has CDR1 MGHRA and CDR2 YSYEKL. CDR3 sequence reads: CASSQGVGGRRETQYF. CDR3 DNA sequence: TGTGCCAGCAGCCAAGGCGTAGGCGGTAGGAGAGAGACCCAGTACTTC.

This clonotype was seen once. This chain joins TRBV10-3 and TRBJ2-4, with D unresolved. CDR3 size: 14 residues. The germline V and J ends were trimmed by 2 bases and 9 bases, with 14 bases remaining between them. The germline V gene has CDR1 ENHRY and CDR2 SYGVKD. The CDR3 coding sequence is TGTGCCATCAGTGAGGGGTTTCCCGAGTCCATTCAGTACTTC. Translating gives CAISEGFPESIQYF.

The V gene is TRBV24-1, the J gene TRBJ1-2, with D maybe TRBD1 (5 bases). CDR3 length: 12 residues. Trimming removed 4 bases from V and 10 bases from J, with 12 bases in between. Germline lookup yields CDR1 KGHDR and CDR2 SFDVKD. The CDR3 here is CATSETDSPYTF. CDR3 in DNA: TGTGCCACCAGTGAGACAGATTCCCCCTACACCTTC.

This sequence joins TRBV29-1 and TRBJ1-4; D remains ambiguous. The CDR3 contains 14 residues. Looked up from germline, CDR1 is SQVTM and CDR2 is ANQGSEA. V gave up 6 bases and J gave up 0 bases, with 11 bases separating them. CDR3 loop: CSVRVTATNEKLFF. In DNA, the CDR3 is TGCAGCGTACGCGTAACTGCAACTAATGAAAAACTGTTTTTT.

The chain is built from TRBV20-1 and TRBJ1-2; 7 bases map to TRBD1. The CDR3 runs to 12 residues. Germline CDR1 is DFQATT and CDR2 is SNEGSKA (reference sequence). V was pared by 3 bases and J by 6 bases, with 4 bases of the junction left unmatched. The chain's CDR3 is CSASSGGNGYTF. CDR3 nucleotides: TGCAGTGCTAGCTCAGGGGGTAATGGCTACACCTTC.

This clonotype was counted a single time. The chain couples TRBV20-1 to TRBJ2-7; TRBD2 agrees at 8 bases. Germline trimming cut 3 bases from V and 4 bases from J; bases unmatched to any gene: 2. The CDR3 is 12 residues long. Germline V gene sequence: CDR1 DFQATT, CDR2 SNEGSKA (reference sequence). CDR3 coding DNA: TGCAGTGCTAGGCGGGAGGCTTACGAGCAGTACTTC. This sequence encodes CSARREAYEQYF.

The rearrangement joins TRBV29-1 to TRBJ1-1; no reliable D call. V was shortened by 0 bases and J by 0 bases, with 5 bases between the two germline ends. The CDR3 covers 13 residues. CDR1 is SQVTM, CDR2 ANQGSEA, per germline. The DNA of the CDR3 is TGCAGCGTTGAAGATAGGATGAACACTGAAGCTTTCTTT. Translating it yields CSVEDRMNTEAFF.

The CDR3 spells CASSWTGRETDTQYF. Written as DNA, the CDR3 is TGCGCCAGCAGCTGGACAGGGAGAGAGACAGATACGCAGTATTTT. The chain uses TRBV5-1 and TRBJ2-3; 8 nucleotides agree with TRBD1. V dropped 3 bases and J dropped 3; count of bases not matched to a gene: 6. This CDR3 has 15 amino acids. Germline-derived CDR1 and CDR2 are SGHRS and YFSETQ.

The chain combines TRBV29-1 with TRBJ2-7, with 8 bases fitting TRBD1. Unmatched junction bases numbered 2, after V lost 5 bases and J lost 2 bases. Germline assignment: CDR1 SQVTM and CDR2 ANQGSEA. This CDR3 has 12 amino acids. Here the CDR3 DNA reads TGCAGCGTTCGGGACAGGCCCTACGAGCAGTACTTC. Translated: CSVRDRPYEQYF.

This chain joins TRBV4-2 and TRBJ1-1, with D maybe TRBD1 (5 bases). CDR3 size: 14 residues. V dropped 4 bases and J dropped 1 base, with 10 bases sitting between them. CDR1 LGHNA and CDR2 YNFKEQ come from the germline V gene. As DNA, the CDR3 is TGTGCCAGCAGCCGGGGGGTCGGGAACACTGAAGCTTTCTTT. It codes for CASSRGVGNTEAFF.